Below, one T cell receptor beta chain is given with its context. These data belong to a study of control samples from healthy donors and cancer patients. Assay used: immunoSEQ multiplex PCR; TCRdb lists only in-frame clones, some missing. This sample has 170,000 or so clones, with around 92% found just once. The CDR3 consists of 13 residues. The V gene lost 0 bases and the J gene lost 8 bases, with 11 bases spanning the gap. CDR1 and CDR2 from the germline V gene are SGDLS and YYNGEE. The sequencing sample was made of blood. The TCR originated in a woman aged 40 to 50 in good health. The chain is built from TRBV9 and TRBJ1-2; D call uncertain. The CDR3 loop is CASSVEFGLGYTF. In nucleotides, the CDR3 is TGTGCCAGCAGCGTAGAATTCGGACTCGGCTACACCTTC.